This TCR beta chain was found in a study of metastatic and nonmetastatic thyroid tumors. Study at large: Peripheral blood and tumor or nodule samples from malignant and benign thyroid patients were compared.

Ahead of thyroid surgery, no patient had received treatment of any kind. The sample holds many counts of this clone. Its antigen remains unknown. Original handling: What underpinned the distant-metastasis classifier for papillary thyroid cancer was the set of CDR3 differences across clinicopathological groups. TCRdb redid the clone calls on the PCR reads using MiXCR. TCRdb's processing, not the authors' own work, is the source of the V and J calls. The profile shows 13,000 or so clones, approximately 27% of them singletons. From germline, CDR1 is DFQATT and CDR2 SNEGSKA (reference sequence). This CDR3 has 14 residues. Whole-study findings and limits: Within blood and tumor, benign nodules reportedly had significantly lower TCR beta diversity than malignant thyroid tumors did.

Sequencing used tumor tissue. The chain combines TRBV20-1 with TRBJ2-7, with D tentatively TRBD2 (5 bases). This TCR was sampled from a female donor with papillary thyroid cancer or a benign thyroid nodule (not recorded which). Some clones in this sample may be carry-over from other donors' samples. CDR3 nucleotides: TGCAGCCGATCAAGCGGAGCCCCTTCCTACGAGCAGTACTTC. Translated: CSRSSGAPSYEQYF.